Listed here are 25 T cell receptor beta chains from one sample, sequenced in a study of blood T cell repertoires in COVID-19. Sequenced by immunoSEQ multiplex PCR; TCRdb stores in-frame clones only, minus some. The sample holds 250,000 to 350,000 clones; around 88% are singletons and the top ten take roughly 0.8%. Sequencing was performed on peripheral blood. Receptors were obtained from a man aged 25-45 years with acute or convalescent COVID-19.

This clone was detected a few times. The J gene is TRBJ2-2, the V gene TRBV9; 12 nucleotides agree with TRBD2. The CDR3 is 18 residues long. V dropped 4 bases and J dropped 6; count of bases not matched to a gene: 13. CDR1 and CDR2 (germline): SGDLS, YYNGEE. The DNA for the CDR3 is TGTGCCAGCAGCCCTGGGGGAAGACTAGCGGGAGTATCCGGGGAGCTGTTTTTT. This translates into CASSPGGRLAGVSGELFF.

CDR3 coding DNA: TGTGCCAGTAGCCAACACCAATCTGGGGCCAACGTCCTGACTTTC. Translated, it gives CASSQHQSGANVLTF. This rearrangement joins TRBV19 to TRBJ2-6; D is ambiguous. CDR1 is LNHDA, CDR2 SQIVND, per germline (reference sequence). Trimming took 6 bases from V and 1 from J, leaving 10 bases between them. The CDR3 loop spans 15 amino acids.

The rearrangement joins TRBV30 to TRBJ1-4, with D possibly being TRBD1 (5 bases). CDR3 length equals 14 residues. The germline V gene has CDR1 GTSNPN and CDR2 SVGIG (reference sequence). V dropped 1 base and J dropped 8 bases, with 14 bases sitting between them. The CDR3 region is CAWSGAGGYEKLFF. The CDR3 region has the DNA TGTGCCTGGAGTGGGGCCGGGGGGTACGAAAAACTGTTTTTT.

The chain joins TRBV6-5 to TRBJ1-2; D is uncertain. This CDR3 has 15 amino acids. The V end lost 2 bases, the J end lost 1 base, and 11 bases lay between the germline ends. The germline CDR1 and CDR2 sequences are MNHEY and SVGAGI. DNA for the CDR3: TGTGCCAGCAGTTACCGAGGGAAGGGTAACTATGGCTACACCTTC. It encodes CASSYRGKGNYGYTF.

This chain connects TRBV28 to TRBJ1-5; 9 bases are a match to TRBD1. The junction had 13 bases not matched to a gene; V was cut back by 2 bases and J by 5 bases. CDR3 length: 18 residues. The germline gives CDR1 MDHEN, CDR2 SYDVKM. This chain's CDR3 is CASSLLDRGWATDQPQHF. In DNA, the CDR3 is TGTGCCAGCAGTTTACTGGACAGGGGCTGGGCAACGGATCAGCCCCAGCATTTT.

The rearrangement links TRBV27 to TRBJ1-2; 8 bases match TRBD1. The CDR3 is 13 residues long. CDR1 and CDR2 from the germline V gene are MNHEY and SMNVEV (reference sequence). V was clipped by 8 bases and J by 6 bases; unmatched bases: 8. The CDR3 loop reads CASAHDRGDGYTF. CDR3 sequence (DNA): TGTGCCAGCGCCCACGACAGGGGAGATGGCTACACCTTC.

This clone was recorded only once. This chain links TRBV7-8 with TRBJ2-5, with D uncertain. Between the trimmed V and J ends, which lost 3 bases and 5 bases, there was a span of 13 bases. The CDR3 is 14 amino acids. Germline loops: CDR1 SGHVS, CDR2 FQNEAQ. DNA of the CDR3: TGTGCCAGCAGCTTTGCTTCCGGGTTCGAGACCCAGTACTTC. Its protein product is CASSFASGFETQYF.

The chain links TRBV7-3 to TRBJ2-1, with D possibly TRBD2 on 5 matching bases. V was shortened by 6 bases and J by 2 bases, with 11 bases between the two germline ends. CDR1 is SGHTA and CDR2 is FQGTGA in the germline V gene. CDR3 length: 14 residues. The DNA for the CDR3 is TGTGCCAGCAGGGCGGGCCCTACCTACAATGAGCAGTTCTTC. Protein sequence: CASRAGPTYNEQFF.

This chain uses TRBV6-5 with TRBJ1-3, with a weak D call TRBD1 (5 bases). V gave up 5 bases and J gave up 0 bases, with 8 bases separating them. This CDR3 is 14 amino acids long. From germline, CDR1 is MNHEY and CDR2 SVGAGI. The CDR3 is CASSTGNSGNTIYF. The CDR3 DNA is TGTGCCAGCAGTACAGGAAACTCTGGAAACACCATATATTTT.

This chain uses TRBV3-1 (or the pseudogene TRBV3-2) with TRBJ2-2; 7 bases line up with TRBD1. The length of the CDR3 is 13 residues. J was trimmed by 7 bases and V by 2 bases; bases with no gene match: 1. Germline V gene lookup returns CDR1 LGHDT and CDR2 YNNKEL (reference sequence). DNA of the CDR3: TGTGCCAGCAGCCAACCAGGGGGCGGGGAGCTGTTTTTT. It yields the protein CASSQPGGGELFF.

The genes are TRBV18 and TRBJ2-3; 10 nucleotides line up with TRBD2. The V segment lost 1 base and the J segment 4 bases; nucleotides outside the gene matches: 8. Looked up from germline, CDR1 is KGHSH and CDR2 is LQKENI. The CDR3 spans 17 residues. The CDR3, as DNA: TGTGCCAGCTCACCACAGGGAGCGGGAGGGCTGCCAGATACGCAGTATTTT. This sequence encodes CASSPQGAGGLPDTQYF.

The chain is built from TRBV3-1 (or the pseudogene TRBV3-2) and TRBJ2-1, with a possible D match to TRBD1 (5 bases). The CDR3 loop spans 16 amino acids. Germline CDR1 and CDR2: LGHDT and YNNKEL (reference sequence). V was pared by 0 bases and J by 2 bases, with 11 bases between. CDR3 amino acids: CASSQEFRDAYNEQFF. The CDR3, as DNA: TGTGCCAGCAGCCAAGAGTTCAGGGATGCCTACAATGAGCAGTTCTTC.

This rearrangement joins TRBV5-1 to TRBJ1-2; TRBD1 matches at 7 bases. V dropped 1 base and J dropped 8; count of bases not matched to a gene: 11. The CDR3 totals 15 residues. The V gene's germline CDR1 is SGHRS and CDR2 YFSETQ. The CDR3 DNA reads TGCGCCAGCAGCTTGATCACAGGGGAATTGGGAGGCTACACCTTC. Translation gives CASSLITGELGGYTF.

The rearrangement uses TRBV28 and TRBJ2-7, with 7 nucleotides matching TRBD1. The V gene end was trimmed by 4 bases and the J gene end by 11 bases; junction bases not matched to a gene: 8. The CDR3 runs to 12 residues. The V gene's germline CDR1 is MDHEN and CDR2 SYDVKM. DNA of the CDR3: TGTGCCAGCAGTTATTACAGGGGAAAGAAGTACTTC. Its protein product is CASSYYRGKKYF.

The CDR3 DNA is TGTGCCAGCAGGGGGACTGAGGAGACCCAGTACTTC. This translates into CASRGTEETQYF. V is TRBV7-3 and J is TRBJ2-5; D possibly corresponds to TRBD2 (6 bases). The CDR3 is 12 amino acids. Germline CDR1 SGHTA, CDR2 FQGTGA. Trimming removed 6 bases at V and 5 bases at J, with 10 bases between.

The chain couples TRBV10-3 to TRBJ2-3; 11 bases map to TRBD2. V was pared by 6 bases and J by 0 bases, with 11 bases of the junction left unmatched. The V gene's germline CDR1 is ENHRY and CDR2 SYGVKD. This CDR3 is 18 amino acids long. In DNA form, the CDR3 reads TGTGCCATCAGACCTGGGGTAGCGGGAGGGGTCAGCACAGATACGCAGTATTTT. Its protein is CAIRPGVAGGVSTDTQYF.

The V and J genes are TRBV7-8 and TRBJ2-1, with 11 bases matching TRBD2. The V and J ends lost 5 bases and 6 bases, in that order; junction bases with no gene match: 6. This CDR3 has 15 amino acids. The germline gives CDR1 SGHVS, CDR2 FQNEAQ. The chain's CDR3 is CASSRDGTSGNEQFF. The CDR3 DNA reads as TGTGCCAGCAGCCGAGACGGGACTAGCGGCAATGAGCAGTTCTTC.

The CDR3 reads CASSPRGTAASGANVLTF. Here the CDR3 DNA reads TGCGCCAGCAGCCCAAGGGGGACAGCGGCTTCTGGGGCCAACGTCCTGACTTTC. The chain combines TRBV4-1 with TRBJ2-6, with TRBD1 identical over 7 bases. The CDR3 extends over 18 amino acids. J lost 1 base, V lost 4 bases, and 10 bases had no gene match. Germline V gene lookup returns CDR1 MGHRA and CDR2 YSYEKL.

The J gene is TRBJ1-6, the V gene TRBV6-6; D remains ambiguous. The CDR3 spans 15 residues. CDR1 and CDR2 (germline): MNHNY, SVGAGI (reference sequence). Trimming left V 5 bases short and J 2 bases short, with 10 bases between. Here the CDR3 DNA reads TGTGCCAGCAGTCCCGCCGCGGCCTATAATTCACCCCTCCACTTT. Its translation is CASSPAAAYNSPLHF.

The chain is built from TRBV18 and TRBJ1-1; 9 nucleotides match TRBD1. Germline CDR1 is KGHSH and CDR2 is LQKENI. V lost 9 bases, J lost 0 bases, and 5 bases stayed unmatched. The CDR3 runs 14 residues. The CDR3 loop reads CASSRDRVNTEAFF. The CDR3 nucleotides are TGTGCCAGTAGCCGGGACAGGGTGAACACTGAAGCTTTCTTT.

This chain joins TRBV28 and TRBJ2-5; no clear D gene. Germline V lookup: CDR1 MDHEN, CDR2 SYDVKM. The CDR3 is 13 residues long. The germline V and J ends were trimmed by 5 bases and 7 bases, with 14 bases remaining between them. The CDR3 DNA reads TGTGCCAGCAGTAAACCAGAGGTGGGGACCCAGTACTTC. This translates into CASSKPEVGTQYF.

CDR3 residues: CASSGTGQGANVLTF. Here the CDR3 DNA reads TGTGCCAGCAGTGGGACAGGGCAAGGGGCCAACGTCCTGACTTTC. This chain connects TRBV6-4 to TRBJ2-6, with 8 positions matching TRBD1. This CDR3 has 15 amino acids. Germline CDR1 reads MRHNA; CDR2 reads SNTAGT. With V trimmed by 4 bases and J by 4 bases, 3 bases remained unmatched.

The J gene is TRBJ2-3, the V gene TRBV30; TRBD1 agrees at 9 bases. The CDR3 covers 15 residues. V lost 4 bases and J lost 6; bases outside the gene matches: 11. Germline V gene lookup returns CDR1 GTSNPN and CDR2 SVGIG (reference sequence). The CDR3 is CAWTLGQGEADTQYF. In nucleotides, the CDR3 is TGTGCCTGGACCCTGGGACAGGGAGAGGCCGATACGCAGTATTTT.

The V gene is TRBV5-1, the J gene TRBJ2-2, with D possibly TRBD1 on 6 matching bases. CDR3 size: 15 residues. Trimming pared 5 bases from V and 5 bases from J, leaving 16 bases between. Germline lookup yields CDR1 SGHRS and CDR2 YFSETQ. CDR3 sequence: CASRPGTLVTGELFF. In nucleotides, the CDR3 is TGCGCCAGCAGACCCGGGACACTAGTAACCGGGGAGCTGTTTTTT.

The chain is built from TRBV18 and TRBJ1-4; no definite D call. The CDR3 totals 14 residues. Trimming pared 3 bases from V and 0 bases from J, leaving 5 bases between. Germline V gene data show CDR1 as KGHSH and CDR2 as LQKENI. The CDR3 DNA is TGTGCCAGCTCACCGGAGACAACTAATGAAAAACTGTTTTTT. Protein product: CASSPETTNEKLFF.